This T cell receptor beta chain came from a study of glioma-infiltrating T cells after dendritic cell vaccination. With regard to this clone: The same CDR3 can be traced to other DNA sequences in this sample.

The primer mix had 60 V beta and 13 J beta primers. Produced via immunoSEQ multiplex PCR; TCRdb's table is partial and in-frame only. The data show 100,000 or so clones, around 90% seen once. This sample's time point: after dendritic cell vaccination, including at tumor progression/relapse. This sequence originates from a human donor with glioblastoma. The material sequenced was blood, taken after dendritic cell vaccination.

In DNA, the CDR3 is TGTGCCAGCTCCCCAGGGGACAGGGACGAGCAGTACTTC. Its protein is CASSPGDRDEQYF. The V call is TRBV18, the J call TRBJ2-7, with 9 bases aligning to TRBD1. The germline gives CDR1 KGHSH, CDR2 LQKENI. The CDR3 totals 13 residues. J lost 5 bases, V lost 6 bases, and 5 bases had no gene match.